The 3 T cell receptor beta chains given below trace back to one sample, sequenced in a study of T cell responses to AZD1222 COVID-19 vaccine. Assay used: immunoSEQ multiplex PCR; TCRdb lists only in-frame clones, some missing. The table has about 140,000 clones, around 90% seen once. The sample was peripheral blood, taken 28 days after the second dose of the MenACWY control vaccine. Receptor source: an adult who received the MenACWY meningococcal vaccine as a control.

The rearrangement joins TRBV2 to TRBJ1-2; D remains ambiguous. Germline values: CDR1 SNHLY, CDR2 FYNNEI. The CDR3 covers 10 residues. Trimming stripped 4 bases from V and 8 bases from J, with 5 bases between. CDR3 loop: CASSVGGYTF. The CDR3 DNA sequence: TGTGCCAGCAGTGTTGGGGGCTACACCTTC.

The V and J genes are TRBV5-4 and TRBJ2-5; D call uncertain. Germline V lookup: CDR1 SGHNT, CDR2 YYREEE (reference sequence). CDR3 size: 12 residues. Trimming pared 2 bases from V and 4 bases from J, leaving 6 bases between. CDR3 nucleotide sequence: TGTGCCAGCAGCTTCAGTTTAGAGACCCAGTACTTC. Translated, it gives CASSFSLETQYF.

As DNA, the CDR3 is TGCAGCGCTGGACAAGCGACTAGCGGGGGCACAGATACGCAGTATTTT. Its translation: CSAGQATSGGTDTQYF. The rearrangement joins TRBV29-1 to TRBJ2-3; 11 bases align to TRBD2. Germline V gene lookup returns CDR1 SQVTM and CDR2 ANQGSEA. CDR3 length: 16 residues. V shed 7 bases, J shed 1 base, and the junction held 10 bases outside the gene matches.